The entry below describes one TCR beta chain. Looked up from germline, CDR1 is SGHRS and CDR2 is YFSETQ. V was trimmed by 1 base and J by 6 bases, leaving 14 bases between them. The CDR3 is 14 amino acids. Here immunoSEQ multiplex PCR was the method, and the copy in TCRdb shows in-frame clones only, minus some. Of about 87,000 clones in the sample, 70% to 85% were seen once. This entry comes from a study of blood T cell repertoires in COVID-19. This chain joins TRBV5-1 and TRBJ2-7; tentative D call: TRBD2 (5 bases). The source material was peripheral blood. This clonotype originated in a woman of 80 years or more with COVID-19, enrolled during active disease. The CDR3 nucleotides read TGCGCCAGCAGCTTGTTGTCAGGACTGAGCGAGCAGTACTTC. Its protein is CASSLLSGLSEQYF. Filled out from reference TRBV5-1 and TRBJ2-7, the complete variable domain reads KAGVTQTPRYLIKTRGQQVTLSCSPISGHRSVSWYQQTPGQGLQFLFEYFSETQRNKGNFPGRFSGRQFSNSRSEMNVSTLELGDSALYLCASSLLSGLSEQYFGPGTRLTVT.